Listed here is a single T cell receptor (beta chain). Its antigen is not known. The junction and the germline gene differ at one end; a read error may be behind it. The sample originates from a study of long-term antiretroviral therapy in people with HIV. The CDR3 extends over 15 amino acids. CDR1 MNHNY and CDR2 SVGAGI come from the germline V gene (reference sequence). The libraries were made with immunoSEQ v3.0 at survey level. The method was immunoSEQ multiplex PCR; TCRdb's version includes in-frame clones alone and lacks a portion of them. The data show some 28,000 clones, over 90% seen once. Study-level results: Diversity went up after ART and still fell short of transplant donor controls. Dominant in the repertoire at all time points were clones expanded before ART. Investigators report no available data on ART adherence, viral resistance or therapy changes.

The genes are TRBV6-6 and TRBJ2-1; TRBD2 matches at 7 bases. The sequencing used unsorted PBMCs, collected approximately 6.1 years after starting antiretroviral therapy. The receptor was isolated from a man aged 25-45 years with HIV. Here the CDR3 DNA reads TGTGCCAGCAGCCCTAAGCGGGGAGGGTACATTGAGCAGTTCTTC. Protein: CASSPKRGGYIEQFF.